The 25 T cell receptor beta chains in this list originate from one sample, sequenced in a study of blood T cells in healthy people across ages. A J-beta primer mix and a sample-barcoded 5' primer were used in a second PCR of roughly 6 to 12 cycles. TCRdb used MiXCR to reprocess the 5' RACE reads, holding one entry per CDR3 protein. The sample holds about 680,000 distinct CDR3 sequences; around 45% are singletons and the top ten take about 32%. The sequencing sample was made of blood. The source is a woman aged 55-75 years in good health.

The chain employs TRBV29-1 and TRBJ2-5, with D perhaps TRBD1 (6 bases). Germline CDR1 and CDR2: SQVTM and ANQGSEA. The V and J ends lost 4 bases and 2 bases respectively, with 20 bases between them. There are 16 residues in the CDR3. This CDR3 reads CSVGSGVWDKQETQYF. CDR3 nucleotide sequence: TGCAGCGTTGGATCAGGCGTATGGGACAAGCAAGAGACCCAGTACTTC.

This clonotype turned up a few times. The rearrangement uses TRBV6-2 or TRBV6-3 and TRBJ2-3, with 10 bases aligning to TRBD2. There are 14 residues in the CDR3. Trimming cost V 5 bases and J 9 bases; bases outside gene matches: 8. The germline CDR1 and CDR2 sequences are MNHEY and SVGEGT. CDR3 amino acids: CASSLAGVPLTQYF. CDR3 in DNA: TGTGCCAGCAGTCTAGCGGGAGTGCCTTTGACGCAGTATTTT.

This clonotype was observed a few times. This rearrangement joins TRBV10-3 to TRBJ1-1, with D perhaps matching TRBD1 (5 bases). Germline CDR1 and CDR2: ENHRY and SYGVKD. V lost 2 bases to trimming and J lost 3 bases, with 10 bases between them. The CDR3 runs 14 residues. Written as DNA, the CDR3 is TGTGCCATCAGTGAGGGGGCAGGGTACACTGAAGCTTTCTTT. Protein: CAISEGAGYTEAFF.

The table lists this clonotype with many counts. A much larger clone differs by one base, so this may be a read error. The CDR3 DNA sequence: TGCGCCAGCAGCTTAGGGGCCTGGACTAGCCAAGAGACCCAGTACTTC. Translated: CASSLGAWTSQETQYF. The chain has TRBV5-1 and TRBJ2-5; 7 positions agree with TRBD2. Germline trimming cut 2 bases from V and 1 base from J; bases unmatched to any gene: 8. Germline CDR1 SGHRS, CDR2 YFSETQ. The CDR3 loop spans 16 amino acids.

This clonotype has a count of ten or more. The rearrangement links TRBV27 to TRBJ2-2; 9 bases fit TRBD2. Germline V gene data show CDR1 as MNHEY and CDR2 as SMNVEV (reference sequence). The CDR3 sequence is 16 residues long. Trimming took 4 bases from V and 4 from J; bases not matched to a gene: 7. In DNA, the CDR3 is TGTGCCAGCAGTTCGGGGACTAGCCCGATCACCGGGGAGCTGTTTTTT. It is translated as CASSSGTSPITGELFF.

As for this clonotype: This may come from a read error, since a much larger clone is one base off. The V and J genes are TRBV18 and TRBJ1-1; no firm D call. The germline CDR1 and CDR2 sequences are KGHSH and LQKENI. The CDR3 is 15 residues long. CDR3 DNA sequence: TGTGCCAGCACACCACCGCGGGCAGCTAACACTGAAGCTTTCTTT. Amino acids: CASTPPRAANTEAFF.

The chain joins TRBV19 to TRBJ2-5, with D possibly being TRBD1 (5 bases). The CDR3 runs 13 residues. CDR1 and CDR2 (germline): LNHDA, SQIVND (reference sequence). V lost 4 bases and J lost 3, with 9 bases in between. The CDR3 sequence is CASSNRMEETQYF. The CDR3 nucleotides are TGTGCCAGTAGTAACAGGATGGAAGAGACCCAGTACTTC.

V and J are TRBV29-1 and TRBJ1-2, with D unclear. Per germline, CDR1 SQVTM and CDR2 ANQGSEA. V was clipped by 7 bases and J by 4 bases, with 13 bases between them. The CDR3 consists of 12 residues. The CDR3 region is CSAVTAAYGYTF. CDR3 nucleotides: TGCAGCGCTGTGACGGCGGCCTATGGCTACACCTTC.

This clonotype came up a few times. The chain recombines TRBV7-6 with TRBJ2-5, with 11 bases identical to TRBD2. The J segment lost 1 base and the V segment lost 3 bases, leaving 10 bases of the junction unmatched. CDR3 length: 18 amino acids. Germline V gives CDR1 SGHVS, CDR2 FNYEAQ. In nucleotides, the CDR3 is TGTGCCAGCAGCTTTGTAGCCTCGGGGACTAGCGGCCAAGAGACCCAGTACTTC. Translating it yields CASSFVASGTSGQETQYF.

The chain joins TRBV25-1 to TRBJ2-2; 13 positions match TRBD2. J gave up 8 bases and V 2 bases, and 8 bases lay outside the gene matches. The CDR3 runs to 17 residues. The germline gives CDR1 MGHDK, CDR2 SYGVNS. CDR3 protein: CASSEPGLAGVGGELFF. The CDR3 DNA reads TGTGCCAGCAGTGAACCCGGACTAGCGGGAGTAGGGGGGGAGCTGTTTTTT.

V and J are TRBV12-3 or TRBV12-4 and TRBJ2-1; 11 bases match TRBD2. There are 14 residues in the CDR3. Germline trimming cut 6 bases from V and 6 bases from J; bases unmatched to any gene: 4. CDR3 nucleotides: TGTGCCAGCAGGGTAGCGGGAGGGCCCAATGAGCAGTTCTTC. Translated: CASRVAGGPNEQFF.

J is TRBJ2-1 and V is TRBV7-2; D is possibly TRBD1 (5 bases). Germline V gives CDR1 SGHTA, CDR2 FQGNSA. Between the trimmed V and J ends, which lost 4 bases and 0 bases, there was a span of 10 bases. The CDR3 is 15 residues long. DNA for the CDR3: TGTGCCAGCAGCTACAGGCCTAGCTCCTACAATGAGCAGTTCTTC. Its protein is CASSYRPSSYNEQFF.

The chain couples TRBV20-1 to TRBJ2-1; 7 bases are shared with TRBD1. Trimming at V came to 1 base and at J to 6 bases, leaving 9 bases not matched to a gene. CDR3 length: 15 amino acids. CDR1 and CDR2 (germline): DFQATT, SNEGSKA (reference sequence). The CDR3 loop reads CSARAHRGNLNEQFF. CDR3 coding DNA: TGCAGTGCTAGAGCCCACAGGGGAAATCTCAATGAGCAGTTCTTC.

The CDR3 loop reads CASSLVGKETQYF. The CDR3, as DNA: TGTGCCAGCAGTTTGGTGGGCAAAGAGACCCAGTACTTC. The gene calls are TRBV27 and TRBJ2-5; D is ambiguous. CDR3 length: 13 amino acids. Germline CDR1 MNHEY, CDR2 SMNVEV (reference sequence). Trimming shortened V by 3 bases and J by 3 bases, and 8 bases separated the two germline ends.

CDR3 in DNA: TGTGCCAGCAGCTATGGGGGGACCCACCAAGAGACCCAGTACTTC. Encoded protein: CASSYGGTHQETQYF. The V and J genes are TRBV7-3 and TRBJ2-5; tentatively, D is TRBD2 (6 bases). Germline V gene sequence: CDR1 SGHTA, CDR2 FQGTGA. The V and J ends lost 4 bases and 0 bases respectively, with 12 bases between them. The CDR3 length is 15 residues.

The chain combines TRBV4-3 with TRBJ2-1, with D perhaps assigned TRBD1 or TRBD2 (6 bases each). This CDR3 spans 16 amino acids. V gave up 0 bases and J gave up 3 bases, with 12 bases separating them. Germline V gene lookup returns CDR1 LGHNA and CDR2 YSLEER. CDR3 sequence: CASSQDGRGGYNEQFF. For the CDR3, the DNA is TGCGCCAGCAGCCAAGATGGCAGGGGAGGCTACAATGAGCAGTTCTTC.

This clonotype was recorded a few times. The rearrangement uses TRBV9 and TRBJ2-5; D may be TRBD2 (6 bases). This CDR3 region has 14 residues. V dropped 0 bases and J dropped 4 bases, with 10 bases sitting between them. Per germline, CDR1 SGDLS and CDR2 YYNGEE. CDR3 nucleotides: TGTGCCAGCAGCGTAGGGAGGGTTGGAGAGACCCAGTACTTC. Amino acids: CASSVGRVGETQYF. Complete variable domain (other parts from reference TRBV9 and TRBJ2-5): DSGVTQTPKHLITATGQRVTLRCSPRSGDLSVYWYQQSLDQGLQFLIQYYNGEERAKGNILERFSAQQFPDLHSELNLSSLELGDSALYFCASSVGRVGETQYFGPGTRLLVL.

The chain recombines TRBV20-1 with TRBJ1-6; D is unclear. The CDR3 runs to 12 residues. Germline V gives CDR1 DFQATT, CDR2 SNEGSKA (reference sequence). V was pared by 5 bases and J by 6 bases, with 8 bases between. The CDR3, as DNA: TGCAGTGCTGGAGGTCTTAATTCACCCCTCCACTTT. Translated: CSAGGLNSPLHF.

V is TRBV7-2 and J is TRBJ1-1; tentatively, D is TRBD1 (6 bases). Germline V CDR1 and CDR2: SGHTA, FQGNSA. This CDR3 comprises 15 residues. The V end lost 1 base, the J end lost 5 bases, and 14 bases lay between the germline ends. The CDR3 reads CASSLDPGAGTEAFF. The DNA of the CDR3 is TGTGCCAGCAGCTTAGACCCGGGGGCTGGAACTGAAGCTTTCTTT.

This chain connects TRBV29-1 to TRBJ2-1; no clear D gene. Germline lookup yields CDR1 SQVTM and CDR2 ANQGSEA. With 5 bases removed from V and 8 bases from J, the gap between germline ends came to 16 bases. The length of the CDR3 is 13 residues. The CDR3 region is CSVQTLRHYEQFF. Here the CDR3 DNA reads TGCAGCGTTCAAACTCTTCGGCATTATGAGCAGTTCTTC.

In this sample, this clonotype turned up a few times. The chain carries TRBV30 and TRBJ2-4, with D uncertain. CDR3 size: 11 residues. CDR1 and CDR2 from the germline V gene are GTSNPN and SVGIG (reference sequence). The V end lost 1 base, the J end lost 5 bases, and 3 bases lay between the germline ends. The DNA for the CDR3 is TGTGCCTGGAGTGGGGAAAACATTCAGTACTTC. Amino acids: CAWSGENIQYF.

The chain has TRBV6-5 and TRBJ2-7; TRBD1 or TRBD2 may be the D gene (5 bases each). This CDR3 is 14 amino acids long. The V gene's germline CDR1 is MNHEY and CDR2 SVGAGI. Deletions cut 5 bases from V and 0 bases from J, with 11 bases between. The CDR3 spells CASSGGRSSYEQYF. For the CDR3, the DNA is TGTGCCAGCAGTGGGGGACGGAGCTCCTACGAGCAGTACTTC.

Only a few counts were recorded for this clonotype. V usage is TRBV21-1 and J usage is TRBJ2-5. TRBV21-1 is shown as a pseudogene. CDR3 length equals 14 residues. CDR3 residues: CASSKARHQETQYF. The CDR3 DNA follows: TGTGCCAGCAGCAAAGCAAGGCACCAAGAGACCCAGTACTTC.

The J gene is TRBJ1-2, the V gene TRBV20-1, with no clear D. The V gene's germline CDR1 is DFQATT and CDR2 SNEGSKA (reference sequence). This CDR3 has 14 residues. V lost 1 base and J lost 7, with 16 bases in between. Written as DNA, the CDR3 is TGCAGTGCTAGAGCCTGGACTCCTAAAGGTGGCTACACCTTC. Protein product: CSARAWTPKGGYTF.

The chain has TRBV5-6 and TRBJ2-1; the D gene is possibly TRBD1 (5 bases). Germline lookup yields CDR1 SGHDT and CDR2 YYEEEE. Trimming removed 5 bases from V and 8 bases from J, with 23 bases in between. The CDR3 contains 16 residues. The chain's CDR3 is CASRERTTLAFDEQFF. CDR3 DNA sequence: TGTGCCAGCAGGGAACGGACAACCTTGGCCTTCGATGAGCAGTTCTTC.